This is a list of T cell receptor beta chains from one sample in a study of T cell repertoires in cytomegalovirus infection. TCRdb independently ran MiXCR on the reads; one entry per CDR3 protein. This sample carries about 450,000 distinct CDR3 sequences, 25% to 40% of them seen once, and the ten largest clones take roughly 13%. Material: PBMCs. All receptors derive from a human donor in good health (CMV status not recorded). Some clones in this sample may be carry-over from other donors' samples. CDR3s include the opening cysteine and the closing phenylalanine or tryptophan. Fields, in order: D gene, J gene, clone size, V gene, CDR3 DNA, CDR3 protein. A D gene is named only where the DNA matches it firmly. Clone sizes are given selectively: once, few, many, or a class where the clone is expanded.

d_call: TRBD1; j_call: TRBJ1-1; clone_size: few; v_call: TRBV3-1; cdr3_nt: TGTGCCAGCAGCAATTACAGGGGTTACACTGAAGCTTTCTTT; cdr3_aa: CASSNYRGYTEAFF
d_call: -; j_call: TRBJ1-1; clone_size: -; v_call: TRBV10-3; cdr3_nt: TGTGCCATCAGGGAAGGACTTATGAACACTGAAGCTTTCTTT; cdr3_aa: CAIREGLMNTEAFF
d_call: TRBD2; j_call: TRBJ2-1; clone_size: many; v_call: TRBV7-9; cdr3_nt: TGTGCCAGCAGCCCAACTAGCGGCGGGCAGTTCTTC; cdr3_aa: CASSPTSGGQFF
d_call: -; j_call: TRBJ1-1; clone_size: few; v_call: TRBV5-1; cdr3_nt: TGCGCCAGCAGCAGGAGGACGGACGACACTGAAGCTTTCTTT; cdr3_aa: CASSRRTDDTEAFF
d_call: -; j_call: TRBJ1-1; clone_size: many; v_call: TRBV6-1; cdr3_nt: TGTGCCACCCGCCGCATGGCAAACACTGAAGCTTTCTTT; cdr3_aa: CATRRMANTEAFF
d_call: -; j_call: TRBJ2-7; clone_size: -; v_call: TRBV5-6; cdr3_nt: TGTGCCAGCAACGCCCAGGAAGGCCGATTGGGGGCCTACGAGCAGTACTTC; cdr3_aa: CASNAQEGRLGAYEQYF
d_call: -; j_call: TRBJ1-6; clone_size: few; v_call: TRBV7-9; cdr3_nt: TGTGCCAGCAGCCCGGCTACCGGGCCCTATAATTCACCCCTCCACTTT; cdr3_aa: CASSPATGPYNSPLHF
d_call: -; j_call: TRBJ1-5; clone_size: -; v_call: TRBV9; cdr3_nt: TGTGCCAGCAGCGGGGACACCAGCGGGGAGCCCCAGCATTTT; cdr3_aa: CASSGDTSGEPQHF
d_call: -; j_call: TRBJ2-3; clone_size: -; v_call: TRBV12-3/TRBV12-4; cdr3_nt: TGTGCCAGCAGTTCGGCTTTTGGTGAAATTCGCACAGATACGCAGTATTTT; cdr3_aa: CASSSAFGEIRTDTQYF
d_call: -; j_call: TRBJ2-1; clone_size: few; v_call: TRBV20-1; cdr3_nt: TGCAGTGCAAGTGTGGGGGCCATTGGCAATGAGCAGTTCTTC; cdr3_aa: CSASVGAIGNEQFF
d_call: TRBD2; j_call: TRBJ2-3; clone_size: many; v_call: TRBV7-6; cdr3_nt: TGTGCCAGCAGCTTGGGGACTAGCGGGGGGCCCCAAGCAGATACGCAGTATTTT; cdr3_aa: CASSLGTSGGPQADTQYF
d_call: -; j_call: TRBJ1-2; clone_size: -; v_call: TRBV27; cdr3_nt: TGTGCCAGCAGTTTAAGTGGACTTGGTGGCTACGCCTTC; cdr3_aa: CASSLSGLGGYAF
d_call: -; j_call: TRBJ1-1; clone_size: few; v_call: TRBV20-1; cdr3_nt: TGCAGTGCTAGAGATCACGGCTCCCAGAACACTGAAGCTTTCTTT; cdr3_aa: CSARDHGSQNTEAFF
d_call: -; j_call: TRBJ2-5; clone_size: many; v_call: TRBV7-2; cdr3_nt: TGTGCCAGCAGCTCCCGCTTAGCGGTACAAGAGACCCAGTACTTC; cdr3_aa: CASSSRLAVQETQYF
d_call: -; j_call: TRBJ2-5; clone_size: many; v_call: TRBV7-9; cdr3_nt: TGTGCCAGCAGCGCGGCAGGGATGCGAGAGACCCAGTACTTC; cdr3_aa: CASSAAGMRETQYF
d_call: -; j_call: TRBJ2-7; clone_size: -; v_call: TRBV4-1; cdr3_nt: TGCGCCAGCAGCGAAATTGCCGGGCCTACCTACGAGCAGTACTTC; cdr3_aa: CASSEIAGPTYEQYF
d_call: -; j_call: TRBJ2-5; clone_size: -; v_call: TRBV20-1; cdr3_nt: TGCAGTGCTAGCACACTGCTAAGGGAGGTTGAGGAGACCCAGTACTTC; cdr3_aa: CSASTLLREVEETQYF
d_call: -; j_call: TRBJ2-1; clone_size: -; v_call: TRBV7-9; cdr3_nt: TGTGACAGCAGGTTCCCGGGGACTTCCTACAATGAGCAGTTCTTC; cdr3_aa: CDSRFPGTSYNEQFF
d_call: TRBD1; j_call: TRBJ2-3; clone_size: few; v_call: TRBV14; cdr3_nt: TGTGCCAGCAGCCGTATCACCGGGACAGTAGGTGATACGCAGTATTTT; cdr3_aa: CASSRITGTVGDTQYF
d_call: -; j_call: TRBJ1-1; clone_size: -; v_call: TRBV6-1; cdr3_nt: TGTGCCAGCAAGGCAGTCCCAACTGAAGCTGTCTTT; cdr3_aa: CASKAVPTEAVF
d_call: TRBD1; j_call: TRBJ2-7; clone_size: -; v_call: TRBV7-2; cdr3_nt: TGTGCCAGCAGCTCCGGACAGGTCTACGAGCAGTACTTC; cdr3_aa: CASSSGQVYEQYF
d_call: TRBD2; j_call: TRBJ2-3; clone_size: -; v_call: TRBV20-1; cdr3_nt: TGCAGTGCTATGACTAGCGGGGGGTTGCCAGATACGCAGTATTTT; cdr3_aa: CSAMTSGGLPDTQYF
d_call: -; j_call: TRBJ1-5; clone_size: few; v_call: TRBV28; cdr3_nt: TGTGCCAGCAGTCTCCCTTTCGAGCCCCAGCATTTT; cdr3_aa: CASSLPFEPQHF
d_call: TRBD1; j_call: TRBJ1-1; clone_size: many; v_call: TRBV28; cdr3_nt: TGTGCCAGCAGTCCAGGGGGCGCCGACACTGAAGCTTTCTTT; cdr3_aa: CASSPGGADTEAFF
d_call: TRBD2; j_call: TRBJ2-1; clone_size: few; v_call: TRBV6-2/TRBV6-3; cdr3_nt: TGTGCCAGCAGTTCCCAATCCCCCGGGACTAGCGGCCTCAATGAGCAGTTCTTC; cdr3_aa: CASSSQSPGTSGLNEQFF
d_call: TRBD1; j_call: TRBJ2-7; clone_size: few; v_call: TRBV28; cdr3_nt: TGTGCCAGTAGACCCGGGACAGTATCCTACGAGCAGTACTTC; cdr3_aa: CASRPGTVSYEQYF
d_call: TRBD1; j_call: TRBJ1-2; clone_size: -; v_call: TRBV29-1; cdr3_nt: TGCAGCGGGGACAGGGATCATGGCTACACCTTC; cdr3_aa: CSGDRDHGYTF
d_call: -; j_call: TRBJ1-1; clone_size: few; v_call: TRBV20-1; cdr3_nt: TGCAGTGCTCTCGGAAGGGAGAACACTGAAGCTTTCTTT; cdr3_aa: CSALGRENTEAFF
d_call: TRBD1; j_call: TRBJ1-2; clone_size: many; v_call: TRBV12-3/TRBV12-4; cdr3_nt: TGTGCCAGCAGTACAGGGGCCAACTATGGCTACACCTTC; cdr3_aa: CASSTGANYGYTF
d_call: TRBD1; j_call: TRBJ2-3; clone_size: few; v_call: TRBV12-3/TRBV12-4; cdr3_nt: TGTGCCAGCAGTTTATATTTGGGACAGGGGGTCCCAGATACGCAGTATTTT; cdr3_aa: CASSLYLGQGVPDTQYF
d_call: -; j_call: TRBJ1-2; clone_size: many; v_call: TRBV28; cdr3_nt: TGTGCCAGCAGGGGTAACTATGGCTACACCTTC; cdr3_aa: CASRGNYGYTF